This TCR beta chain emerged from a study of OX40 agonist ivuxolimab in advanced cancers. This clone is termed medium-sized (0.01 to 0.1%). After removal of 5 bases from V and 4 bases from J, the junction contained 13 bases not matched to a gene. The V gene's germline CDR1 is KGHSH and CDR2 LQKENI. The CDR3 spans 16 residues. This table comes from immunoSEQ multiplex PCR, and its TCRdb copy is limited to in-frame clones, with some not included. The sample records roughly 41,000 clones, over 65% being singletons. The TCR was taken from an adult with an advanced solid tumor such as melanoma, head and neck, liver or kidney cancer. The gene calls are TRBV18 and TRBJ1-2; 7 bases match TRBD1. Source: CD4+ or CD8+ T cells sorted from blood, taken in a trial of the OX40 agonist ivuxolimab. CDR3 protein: CASSALEGAQGYGYTF. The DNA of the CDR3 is TGTGCCAGCTCAGCCTTGGAGGGGGCGCAGGGCTATGGCTACACCTTC.